Reported below is one T cell receptor beta chain. This clone's antigen is unknown. Qualities for individual bases were not recorded, and no much larger clone is one base off. V sheds 0 bases and J sheds 4 bases, leaving 11 bases between their ends. CDR1 and CDR2 (PRHDT, FYEKMQ) derive from the germline V gene (reference sequence). The CDR3 runs 15 residues from the cysteine to the phenylalanine. Only the CDR3 DNA is retained, 45 bases long and in frame from the first base. This sample is part of a study of blood T cell repertoires in COVID-19 (dated by TCRdb to about 2020). Context from the whole study: Samples covering the acute and convalescent phases of COVID-19 were provided by collaborators in the United States, Italy and Spain. The material from the prospective study consisted of cDNA or gDNA derived from T cells, B-cell-depleted T cells, or PBMCs. A de-identified subject ID, COVID-19 status, age in years and sex were almost always included in the sample metadata. The repertoires were released in a freely available public database intended as a resource for research on the immune response to SARS-CoV-2. The samples were drawn from two sources: the first 160 participants of the ongoing ImmuneRACE study, and approximately 1,300 subjects contributed by 6 global collaborators. Where HLA class I and class II types were available, the types were taken from metadata supplied by the sample provider, not from assay-based typing. The dataset comprised deeply sampled blood TCRbeta repertoires from subjects exposed to, actively infected with, or recovered from COVID-19. Results the study describes overall, beyond this receptor: The amount of clinical and demographic metadata varied by source and participant and was provided uncurated.

The immunoSEQ Assay, a bias-controlled multiplex PCR, was used to amplify TCRbeta CDR3 regions from genomic DNA. The original methods were these. Nucleated cell counts per sample were estimated from amplification of reference gene primers within the assay. To quantify the absolute abundance of each unique TCRbeta CDR3 rearrangement, sequence reads were collapsed and filtered. For each sample, productive Simpson clonality was calculated by taking the square root of Simpson's diversity index across productive rearrangements. TCRdb took over this immuneACCESS table, retaining in-frame rearrangements with V and J assigned. Such tables are incomplete; in checked studies, under half of the missing clones stem from an unresolved V gene, and the remainder is unexplained. V, J and clone size are those of that table, while D and trimming were read from the DNA. The sample table holds over 85,000 clones, of which about 86% were seen once. Jointly, the top ten make up 7% to 7.5% of the sample.

Whole blood was collected in K2EDTA tubes by collaborating institutions according to the institutions' own protocols. Collaborator samples were shipped for TCRbeta analysis as frozen whole blood, isolated PBMCs, or DNA extracted from either sample type. The chain was built from TRBV13 and TRBJ2-3, with TRBD2 tentatively as D gene (5 bases match). The specimen was peripheral blood. The clonotype originates from a man aged 55 to 70 with acute or convalescent COVID-19. The DNA sequence is TGTGCCAGCAGCTTAGGTGGGAGCTTCCCAGATACGCAGTATTTT. Its translation reads: CASSLGGSFPDTQYF.